The entry that follows covers one T cell receptor (beta chain) sequence. The entry originates in a study of blood T cells in healthy people across ages. PCR was performed a second time for about 6 to 12 cycles using a sample-barcoded 5' primer and a J-beta primer mix. TCRdb reprocessed the 5' RACE reads via MiXCR and lists one record per CDR3 protein. The sample records 800,000 to 950,000 distinct CDR3 sequences, roughly 28% being singletons. These same records also appear under a second study, on T cells of mothers and their children. As that study records: Both sample barcodes and 2-4 random nucleotides came from the M1S primer of the second PCR. Within related and unrelated pairs, thymic selection shapes TCR recombination output in a similar way.

The source is a middle-aged woman in good health. Sequencing was performed on blood.

The CDR3 DNA follows: TGTGCCAGCAGTTTATACCCAGGGGCTAGCACAGATACGCAGTATTTT. Amino acids: CASSLYPGASTDTQYF. The chain employs TRBV28 and TRBJ2-3; maybe TRBD1 (6 bases). Per germline, CDR1 MDHEN and CDR2 SYDVKM. The CDR3 runs to 16 residues. The V and J ends lost 1 base and 0 bases respectively, with 11 bases between them.